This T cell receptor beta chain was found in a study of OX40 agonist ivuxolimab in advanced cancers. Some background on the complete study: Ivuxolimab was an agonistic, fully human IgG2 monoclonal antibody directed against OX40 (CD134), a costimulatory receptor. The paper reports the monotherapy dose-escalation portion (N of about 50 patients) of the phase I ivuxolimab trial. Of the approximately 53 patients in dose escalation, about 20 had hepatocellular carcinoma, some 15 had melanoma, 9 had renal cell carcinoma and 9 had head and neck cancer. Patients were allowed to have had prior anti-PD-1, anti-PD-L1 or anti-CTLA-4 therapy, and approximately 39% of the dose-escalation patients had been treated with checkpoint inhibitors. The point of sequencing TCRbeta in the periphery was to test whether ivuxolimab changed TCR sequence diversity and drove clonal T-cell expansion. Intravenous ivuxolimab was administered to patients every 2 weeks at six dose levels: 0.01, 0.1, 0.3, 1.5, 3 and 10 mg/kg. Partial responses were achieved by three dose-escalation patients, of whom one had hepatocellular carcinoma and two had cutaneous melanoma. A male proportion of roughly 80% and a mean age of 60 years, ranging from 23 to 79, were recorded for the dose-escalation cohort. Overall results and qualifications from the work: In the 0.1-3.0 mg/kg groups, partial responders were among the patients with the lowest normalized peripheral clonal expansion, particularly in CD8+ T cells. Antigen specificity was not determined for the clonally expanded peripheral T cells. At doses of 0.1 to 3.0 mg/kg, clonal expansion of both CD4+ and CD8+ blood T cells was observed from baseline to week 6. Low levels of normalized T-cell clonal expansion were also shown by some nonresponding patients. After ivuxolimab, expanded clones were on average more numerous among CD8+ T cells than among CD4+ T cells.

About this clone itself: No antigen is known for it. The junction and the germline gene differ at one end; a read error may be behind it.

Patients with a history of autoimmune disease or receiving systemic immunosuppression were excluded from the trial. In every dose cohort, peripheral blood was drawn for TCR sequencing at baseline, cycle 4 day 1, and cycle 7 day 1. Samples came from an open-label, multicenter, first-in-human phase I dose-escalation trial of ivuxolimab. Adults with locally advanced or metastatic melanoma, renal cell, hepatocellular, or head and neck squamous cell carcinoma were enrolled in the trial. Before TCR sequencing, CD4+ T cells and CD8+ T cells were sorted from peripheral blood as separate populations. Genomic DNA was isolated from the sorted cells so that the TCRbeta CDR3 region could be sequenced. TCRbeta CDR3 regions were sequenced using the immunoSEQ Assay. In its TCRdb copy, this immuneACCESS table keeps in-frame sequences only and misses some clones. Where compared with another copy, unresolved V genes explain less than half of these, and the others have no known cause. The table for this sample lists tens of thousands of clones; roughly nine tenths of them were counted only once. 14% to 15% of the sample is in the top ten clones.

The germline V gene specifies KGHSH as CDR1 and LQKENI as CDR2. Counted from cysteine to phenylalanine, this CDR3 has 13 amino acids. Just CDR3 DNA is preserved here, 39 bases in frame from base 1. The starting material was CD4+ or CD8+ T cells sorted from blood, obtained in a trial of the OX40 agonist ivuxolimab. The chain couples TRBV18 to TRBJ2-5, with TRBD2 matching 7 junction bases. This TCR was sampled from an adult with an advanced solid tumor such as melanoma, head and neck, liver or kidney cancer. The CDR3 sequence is CASSLREAETQYF. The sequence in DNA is TGTGCCAGTTCACTACGGGAGGCGGAGACCCAGTACTTC.